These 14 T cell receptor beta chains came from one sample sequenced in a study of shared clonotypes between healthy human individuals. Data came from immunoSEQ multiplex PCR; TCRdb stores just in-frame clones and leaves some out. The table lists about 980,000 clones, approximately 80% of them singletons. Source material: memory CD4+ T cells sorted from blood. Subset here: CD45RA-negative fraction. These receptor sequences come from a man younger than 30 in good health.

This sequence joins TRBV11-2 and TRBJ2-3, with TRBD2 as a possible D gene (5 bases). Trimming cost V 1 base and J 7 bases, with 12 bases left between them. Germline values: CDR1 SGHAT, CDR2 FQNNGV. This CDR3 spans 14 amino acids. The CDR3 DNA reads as TGTGCCAGCAGCTTAGCCCCAGACTACCATACGCAGTATTTT. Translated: CASSLAPDYHTQYF.

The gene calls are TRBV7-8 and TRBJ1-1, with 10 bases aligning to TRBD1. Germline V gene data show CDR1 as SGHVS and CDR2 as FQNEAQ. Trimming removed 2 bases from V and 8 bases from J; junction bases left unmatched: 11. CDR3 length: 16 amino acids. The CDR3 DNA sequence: TGTGCCAGCAGCTTATCCCCTAGACAGGGGGCTGCGGAAGCTTTCTTT. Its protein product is CASSLSPRQGAAEAFF.

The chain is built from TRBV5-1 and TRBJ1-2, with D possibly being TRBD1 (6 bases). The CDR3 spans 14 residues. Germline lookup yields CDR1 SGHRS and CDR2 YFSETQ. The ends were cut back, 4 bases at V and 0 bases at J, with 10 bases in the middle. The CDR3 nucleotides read TGCGCCAGCAGCACCGGGGGCGCTAACTATGGCTACACCTTC. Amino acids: CASSTGGANYGYTF. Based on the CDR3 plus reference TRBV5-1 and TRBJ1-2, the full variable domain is KAGVTQTPRYLIKTRGQQVTLSCSPISGHRSVSWYQQTPGQGLQFLFEYFSETQRNKGNFPGRFSGRQFSNSRSEMNVSTLELGDSALYLCASSTGGANYGYTFGSGTRLTVV.

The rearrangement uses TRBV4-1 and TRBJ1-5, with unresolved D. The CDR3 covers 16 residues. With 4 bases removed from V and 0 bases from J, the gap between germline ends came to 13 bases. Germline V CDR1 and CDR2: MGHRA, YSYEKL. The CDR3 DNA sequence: TGCGCCAGCAGCCCGGAAATTGTGGGTAGCAATCAGCCCCAGCATTTT. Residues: CASSPEIVGSNQPQHF.

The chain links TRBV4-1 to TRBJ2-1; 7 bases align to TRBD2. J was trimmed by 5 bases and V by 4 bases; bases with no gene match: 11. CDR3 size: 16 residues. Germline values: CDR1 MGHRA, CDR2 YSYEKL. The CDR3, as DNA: TGCGCCAGCAGCCCGCTTGAGAGCGGGAAAAACAATGAGCAGTTCTTC. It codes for CASSPLESGKNNEQFF.

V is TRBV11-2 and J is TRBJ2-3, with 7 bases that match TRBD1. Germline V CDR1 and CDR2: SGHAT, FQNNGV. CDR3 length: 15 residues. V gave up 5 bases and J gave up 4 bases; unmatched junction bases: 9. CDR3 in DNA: TGTGCCAGCAGCCTAGGGGGCACCCGTCCAGATACGCAGTATTTT. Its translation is CASSLGGTRPDTQYF.

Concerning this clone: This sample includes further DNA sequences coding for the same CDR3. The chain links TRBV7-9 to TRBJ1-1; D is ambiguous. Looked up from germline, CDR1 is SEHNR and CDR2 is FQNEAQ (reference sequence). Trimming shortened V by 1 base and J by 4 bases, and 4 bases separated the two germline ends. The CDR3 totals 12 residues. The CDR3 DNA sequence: TGTGCCAGCAGCTTAGGCAGCACTGAAGCTTTCTTT. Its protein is CASSLGSTEAFF.

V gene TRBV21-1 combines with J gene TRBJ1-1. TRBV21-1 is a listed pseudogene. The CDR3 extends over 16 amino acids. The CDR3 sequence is CASSNRAAEKRTEAFF. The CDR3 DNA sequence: TGTGCCAGCAGCAATCGTGCGGCGGAAAAGCGCACTGAAGCTTTCTTT.

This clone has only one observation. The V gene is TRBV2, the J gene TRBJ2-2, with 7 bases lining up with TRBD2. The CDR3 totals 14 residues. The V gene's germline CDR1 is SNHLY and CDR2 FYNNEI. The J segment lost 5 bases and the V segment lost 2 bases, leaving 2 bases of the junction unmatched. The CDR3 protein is CASSEQGLTGELFF. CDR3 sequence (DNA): TGTGCCAGCAGTGAACAGGGACTAACCGGGGAGCTGTTTTTT. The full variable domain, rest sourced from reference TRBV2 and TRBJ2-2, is EPEVTQTPSHQVTQMGQEVILRCVPISNHLYFYWYRQILGQKVEFLVSFYNNEISEKSEIFDDQFSVERPDGSNFTLKIRSTKLEDSAMYFCASSEQGLTGELFFGEGSRLTVL.

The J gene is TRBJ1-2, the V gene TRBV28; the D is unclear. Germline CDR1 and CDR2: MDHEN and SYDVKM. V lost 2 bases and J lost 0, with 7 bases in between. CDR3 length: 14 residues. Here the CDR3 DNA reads TGTGCCAGCAGTTTAACTCCACCTAACTATGGCTACACCTTC. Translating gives CASSLTPPNYGYTF.

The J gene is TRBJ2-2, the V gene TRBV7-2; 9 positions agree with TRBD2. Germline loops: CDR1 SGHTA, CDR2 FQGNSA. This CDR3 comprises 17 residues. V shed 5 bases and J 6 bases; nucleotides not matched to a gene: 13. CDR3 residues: CASSALSGSLKPGELFF. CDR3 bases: TGTGCCAGCAGCGCCCTTAGCGGGAGCCTAAAGCCCGGGGAGCTGTTTTTT.

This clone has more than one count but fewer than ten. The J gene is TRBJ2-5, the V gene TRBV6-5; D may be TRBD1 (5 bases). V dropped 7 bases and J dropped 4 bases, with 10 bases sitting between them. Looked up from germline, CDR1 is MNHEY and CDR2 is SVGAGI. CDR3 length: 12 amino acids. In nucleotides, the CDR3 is TGTGCCAGCACCAGCCAGGGAGAGACCCAGTACTTC. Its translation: CASTSQGETQYF.

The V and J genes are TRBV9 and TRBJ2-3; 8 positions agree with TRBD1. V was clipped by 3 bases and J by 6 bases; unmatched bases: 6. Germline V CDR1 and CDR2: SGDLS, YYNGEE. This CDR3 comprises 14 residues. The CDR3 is CASSAGQGLDTQYF. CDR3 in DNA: TGTGCCAGCAGCGCCGGACAGGGCTTGGATACGCAGTATTTT.

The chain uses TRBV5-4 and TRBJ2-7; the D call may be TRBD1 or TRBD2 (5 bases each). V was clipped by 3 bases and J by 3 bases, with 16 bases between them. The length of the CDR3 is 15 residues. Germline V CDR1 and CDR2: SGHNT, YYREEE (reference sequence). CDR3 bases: TGTGCCAGCAGCTCTCCGGGACCGAGCAGCTACGAGCAGTACTTC. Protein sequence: CASSSPGPSSYEQYF.